Below are 19 T cell receptor beta chains sequenced from a single sample in a study of PD-L1 blockade in urothelial cancer. As for time point: pretreatment peripheral blood. Sequencing used immunoSEQ multiplex PCR; TCRdb keeps in-frame clones, though not all of them. The table records 45,000 to 50,000 clones, around 79% of them present only once. The sample in question was PBMCs, obtained around atezolizumab (anti-PD-L1) treatment. These receptors originate from a man between 70 and 80 years old with urothelial cancer.

The chain recombines TRBV23-1 with TRBJ2-1; 12 bases agree with TRBD2. TRBV23-1 is an ORF for which the function is uncertain. This CDR3 comprises 13 residues. After removal of 6 bases from V and 13 bases from J, the junction contained 7 bases not matched to a gene. CDR3 DNA sequence: TGCGCCAGCAGGGGACTAGCGGGCTACCCCCAGTTCTTC. As protein: CASRGLAGYPQFF.

The CDR3: CASSLLQGADEKLFF. The CDR3, as DNA: TGTGCCAGCAGTTTACTACAGGGGGCGGATGAAAAACTGTTTTTT. The genes are TRBV28 and TRBJ1-4, with 9 nucleotides matching TRBD1. CDR1 and CDR2 (germline): MDHEN, SYDVKM. The junction had 4 bases not matched to a gene; V was cut back by 2 bases and J by 6 bases. The CDR3 is 15 residues long.

Notes on this clone: The junction shows a germline mismatch at one end, possibly a read error. V usage is TRBV5-8 and J usage is TRBJ1-2; D remains unclear. Germline-derived CDR1 and CDR2 are SGHTS and YDEGEE. The CDR3 has 12 residues. The CDR3 DNA sequence: TGTGCCAGCAGCTTGGAGGACTATGGCTGGGACTTC. The encoded protein is CASSLEDYGWDF.

This clone appeared a single time. J is TRBJ1-2 and V is TRBV5-4; 10 bases line up with TRBD1. The CDR3 has 14 residues. V dropped 4 bases and J dropped 7; count of bases not matched to a gene: 7. Germline V gene data show CDR1 as SGHNT and CDR2 as YYREEE (reference sequence). The DNA for the CDR3 is TGTGCCAGCAGCCAGGACAGGGGGTTTGGTGGCTACACCTTC. Protein sequence: CASSQDRGFGGYTF. Combining the CDR3 with reference TRBV5-4 and TRBJ1-2 gives the whole variable domain ETGVTQSPTHLIKTRGQQVTLRCSSQSGHNTVSWYQQALGQGPQFIFQYYREEENGRGNFPPRFSGLQFPNYSSELNVNALELDDSALYLCASSQDRGFGGYTFGSGTRLTVV.

This sequence joins TRBV28 and TRBJ1-5, with D tentatively TRBD1 (5 bases). V lost 4 bases and J lost 4, with 11 bases in between. Germline V gene sequence: CDR1 MDHEN, CDR2 SYDVKM. CDR3 length equals 14 residues. The CDR3 loop reads CASSSLGGNQPQHF. Here the CDR3 DNA reads TGTGCCAGCAGTTCCTTGGGGGGGAATCAGCCCCAGCATTTT.

A few counts support this clone. V and J are TRBV19 and TRBJ2-3; 7 bases align to TRBD1. CDR1 is LNHDA and CDR2 is SQIVND in the germline V gene (reference sequence). Germline trimming cut 2 bases from V and 3 bases from J; bases unmatched to any gene: 5. The CDR3 covers 15 residues. CDR3 in amino acids: CASSITGVWTDTQYF. As DNA, the CDR3 is TGTGCCAGTAGTATAACAGGGGTTTGGACAGATACGCAGTATTTT.

The chain has TRBV7-9 and TRBJ2-1; 8 nucleotides agree with TRBD2. The CDR3 totals 15 residues. CDR1 SEHNR and CDR2 FQNEAQ come from the germline V gene (reference sequence). Germline trimming cut 3 bases from V and 8 bases from J; bases unmatched to any gene: 9. The CDR3 DNA is TGTGCCAGCAGCTTTGCCAGCGGGAGAGTCGATGAGCAGTTCTTC. It specifies CASSFASGRVDEQFF.

V and J are TRBV2 and TRBJ2-5; no definite D call. The germline V and J ends were trimmed by 4 bases and 1 base, with 13 bases remaining between them. This CDR3 spans 15 amino acids. Germline V gene data show CDR1 as SNHLY and CDR2 as FYNNEI. CDR3 nucleotide sequence: TGTGCCAGCAGTGCGGTGACTCCAACCCAAGAGACCCAGTACTTC. It specifies CASSAVTPTQETQYF.

V and J are TRBV9 and TRBJ2-1, with a possible D match to TRBD2 (7 bases). V dropped 0 bases and J dropped 8 bases, with 15 bases sitting between them. The CDR3 extends over 15 amino acids. CDR1 and CDR2 from the germline V gene are SGDLS and YYNGEE. This CDR3 reads CASSVEGRGAYEQFF. CDR3 DNA: TGTGCCAGCAGCGTAGAGGGTCGGGGGGCCTATGAGCAGTTCTTC.

The chain carries TRBV5-1 and TRBJ2-3; TRBD2 matches at 12 bases. Trimming at V came to 4 bases and at J to 5 bases, leaving 2 bases not matched to a gene. This CDR3 is built from 14 residues. Germline-derived CDR1 and CDR2 are SGHRS and YFSETQ. The CDR3 region has the DNA TGCGCCAGCAGCCCGGGACTAGCGGGAGATACGCAGTATTTT. This translates into CASSPGLAGDTQYF.

This chain uses TRBV6-5 with TRBJ2-1, with TRBD2 matching 7 bases. This CDR3 is built from 14 residues. Germline V lookup: CDR1 MNHEY, CDR2 SVGAGI. The junction had 7 bases not matched to a gene; V was cut back by 5 bases and J by 6 bases. CDR3 protein: CASSPRRESNEQFF. CDR3 bases: TGTGCCAGCAGTCCCCGGCGGGAGAGCAATGAGCAGTTCTTC.

The chain joins TRBV11-1 to TRBJ2-7; 7 bases are a match to TRBD1. The V gene's germline CDR1 is SGHAT and CDR2 FQDESV (reference sequence). Losses at the gene ends were 5 bases for V and 3 bases for J; bases not matched to a gene: 1. The CDR3 length is 12 residues. CDR3 sequence reads: CASSRDSYEQYF. DNA of the CDR3: TGTGCCAGCAGCCGGGACAGCTACGAGCAGTACTTC. The complete variable domain, with remaining parts taken from reference TRBV11-1 and TRBJ2-7, reads EAEVAQSPRYKITEKSQAVAFWCDPISGHATLYWYRQILGQGPELLVQFQDESVVDDSQLPKDRFSAERLKGVDSTLKIQPAELGDSAMYLCASSRDSYEQYFGPGTRLTVT.

This clone was seen only once. The junction and the germline gene differ at one end; a read error may be behind it. This chain uses TRBV28 with TRBJ2-7; a weak D match, TRBD1 (6 bases). In germline, CDR1 is MDHEN, CDR2 SYDVKM. This CDR3 is built from 11 residues. CDR3 sequence reads: CASSQSGVDRF. The CDR3 region has the DNA TGTGCCAGCAGCCAATCAGGGGTAGACCGCTTC. Together with reference TRBV28 and TRBJ2-7, the CDR3 gives the full variable domain: DVKVTQSSRYLVKRTGEKVFLECVQDMDHENMFWYRQDPGLGLRLIYFSYDVKMKEKGDIPEGYSVSREKKERFSLILESASTNQTSMYLCASSQSGVDRFGPGTRLTVT.

This clone has only one observation. This chain links TRBV19 with TRBJ2-2, with D possibly being TRBD2 (5 bases). Deletions cut 5 bases from V and 1 base from J, with 11 bases between. Germline assignment: CDR1 LNHDA and CDR2 SQIVND (reference sequence). The CDR3 has 15 residues. CDR3: CASSFGELNTGELFF. CDR3 DNA: TGTGCCAGTAGTTTCGGGGAATTGAACACCGGGGAGCTGTTTTTT.

The rearrangement joins TRBV5-1 to TRBJ1-1; a weak D match, TRBD1 (6 bases). CDR1 SGHRS and CDR2 YFSETQ come from the germline V gene. CDR3 length equals 12 residues. V was clipped by 0 bases and J by 7 bases, with 7 bases between them. The CDR3 reads CASSLEGGEAFF. DNA for the CDR3: TGCGCCAGCAGCTTGGAAGGGGGTGAAGCTTTCTTT. Complete variable domain (other parts from reference TRBV5-1 and TRBJ1-1): KAGVTQTPRYLIKTRGQQVTLSCSPISGHRSVSWYQQTPGQGLQFLFEYFSETQRNKGNFPGRFSGRQFSNSRSEMNVSTLELGDSALYLCASSLEGGEAFFGQGTRLTVV.

J is TRBJ2-7 and V is TRBV5-1, with 8 nucleotides matching TRBD1. Germline V gene data show CDR1 as SGHRS and CDR2 as YFSETQ. Trimming took 1 base from V and 1 from J; bases not matched to a gene: 4. The CDR3 contains 15 residues. The CDR3 loop reads CASSLNTGGSYEQYF. In nucleotides, the CDR3 is TGCGCCAGCAGCTTGAATACAGGGGGATCCTACGAGCAGTACTTC.

V and J are TRBV27 and TRBJ2-2; 10 bases agree with TRBD2. Germline CDR1 is MNHEY and CDR2 is SMNVEV (reference sequence). Germline trimming cut 5 bases from V and 5 bases from J; bases unmatched to any gene: 8. This CDR3 is built from 16 residues. CDR3 region: CASSPLAGVETGELFF. CDR3 nucleotide sequence: TGTGCCAGCAGTCCGCTAGCGGGAGTTGAAACCGGGGAGCTGTTTTTT.

This chain joins TRBV10-2 and TRBJ1-5, with TRBD1 identical over 9 bases. The CDR3 totals 15 residues. The V and J ends lost 3 bases and 6 bases, in that order; junction bases with no gene match: 6. The germline V gene has CDR1 WSHSY and CDR2 SAAADI. CDR3 protein: CASSEGQGFGQPQHF. CDR3 bases: TGCGCCAGCAGTGAAGGACAGGGGTTCGGTCAGCCCCAGCATTTT.

The chain is built from TRBV18 and TRBJ1-1, with 7 bases fitting TRBD1. Germline CDR1 reads KGHSH; CDR2 reads LQKENI. The trim removed 1 base at V and 3 bases at J, leaving 11 bases unmatched. This CDR3 comprises 17 residues. CDR3: CASSPLSRQGLDTEAFF. CDR3 bases: TGTGCCAGCTCACCACTGAGTCGACAGGGATTGGACACTGAAGCTTTCTTT.